This entry is about one TCR beta chain. Participants' own reports of clinical history determined their cohort assignment. The entry originates in a study of blood T cell repertoires in COVID-19. The CDR3 extends over 18 amino acids. The V gene's germline CDR1 is SGHTA and CDR2 FQGTGA. Trimming pared 2 bases from V and 4 bases from J, leaving 22 bases between. Methods used by the authors: Amplified reference gene primers provided the basis for estimating nucleated cell counts. The data were produced by immunoSEQ multiplex PCR, yet TCRdb's version contains in-frame clones alone and is incomplete. Clonal size and the V and J genes are those of that table, whereas D and trimming came from the DNA. Of fewer than 350,000 clones listed, about nine tenths are singletons.

The rearrangement uses TRBV7-3 and TRBJ2-3, with D tentatively TRBD2 (6 bases). This sequence was found in a woman aged 30 to 39 who had been exposed to COVID-19. The specimen sequenced was PBMCs or T cells enriched from blood (not recorded which). The CDR3 DNA sequence: TGTGCCAGCAGCTTATCCTTTGGCCGGCTAGCGATCGCAGATACGCAGTATTTT. It is translated as CASSLSFGRLAIADTQYF.